The 7 T cell receptor beta chains below come from one sample, sequenced in a study of T cell changes during pregnancy in multiple sclerosis. Assay used: immunoSEQ multiplex PCR; TCRdb lists only in-frame clones, some missing. The sample carries about 55,000 clones, 90% recorded once. The sample was CD4+ T cells from peripheral blood mononuclear cells, taken in the first trimester of pregnancy. The receptors originated from a female donor with multiple sclerosis, enrolled in a pregnancy study.

V and J are TRBV15 and TRBJ2-7, with D perhaps matching TRBD1 (5 bases). This CDR3 has 14 residues. Germline CDR1 LNHNV, CDR2 YYDKDF (reference sequence). Between the trimmed V and J ends, which lost 6 bases and 2 bases, there was a span of 14 bases. DNA for the CDR3: TGTGCCACCAGTCACACTACAGGTCCCTACGAGCAGTACTTC. This translates into CATSHTTGPYEQYF. Together with reference TRBV15 and TRBJ2-7, the CDR3 gives the full variable domain: DAMVIQNPRYQVTQFGKPVTLSCSQTLNHNVMYWYQQKSSQAPKLLFHYYDKDFNNEADTPDNFQSRRPNTSFCFLDIRSPGLGDTAMYLCATSHTTGPYEQYFGPGTRLTVT.

The sample holds many counts of this clone. V gene TRBV4-1 combines with J gene TRBJ1-1, with D possibly TRBD1 on 6 matching bases. There are 15 residues in the CDR3. Between the trimmed V and J ends, which lost 2 bases and 1 base, there was a span of 11 bases. Germline V gene sequence: CDR1 MGHRA, CDR2 YSYEKL. The CDR3 loop is CASSQKQGQNTEAFF. CDR3 nucleotide sequence: TGCGCCAGCAGCCAAAAACAGGGCCAGAACACTGAAGCTTTCTTT.

CDR3 residues: CASSVQANYGYTF. CDR3 in DNA: TGTGCCAGCAGTGTACAGGCGAACTATGGCTACACCTTC. V and J are TRBV6-1 and TRBJ1-2; D is possibly TRBD1 (5 bases). Germline loops: CDR1 MNHNS, CDR2 SASEGT. The CDR3 contains 13 residues. Trimming took off 4 bases at V and 2 bases at J, with 8 bases between the two ends.

This sequence joins TRBV30 and TRBJ1-6, with TRBD1 identical over 9 bases. The CDR3 totals 14 residues. Losses at the gene ends were 1 base for V and 14 bases for J; bases not matched to a gene: 9. The V gene's germline CDR1 is GTSNPN and CDR2 SVGIG (reference sequence). The CDR3 region has the DNA TGTGCCTGGAGTGCCGGGACAGGGAGCGAGGCCCTCCACTTT. This translates into CAWSAGTGSEALHF. Variable domain in full (rest from reference TRBV30 and TRBJ1-6): SQTIHQWPATLVQPVGSPLSLECTVEGTSNPNLYWYRQAAGRGLQLLFYSVGIGQISSEVPQNLSASRPQDRQFILSSKKLLLSDSGFYLCAWSAGTGSEALHFGNGTRLTVT.

The chain employs TRBV2 and TRBJ1-5; perhaps TRBD1 as D (5 bases). The CDR3 spans 13 residues. CDR1 and CDR2 (germline): SNHLY, FYNNEI. With 6 bases removed from V and 2 bases from J, the gap between germline ends came to 8 bases. CDR3 sequence: CASRETGNQPQHF. The CDR3 DNA sequence: TGTGCCAGCAGAGAGACAGGCAATCAGCCCCAGCATTTT.

The chain joins TRBV27 to TRBJ2-2, with 12 bases identical to TRBD2. Per germline, CDR1 MNHEY and CDR2 SMNVEV (reference sequence). CDR3 length: 16 amino acids. The trim removed 6 bases at V and 6 bases at J, leaving 8 bases unmatched. The CDR3, as DNA: TGTGCCAGCAGGAAACTAGCGGGAGGCACCTCCGGGGAGCTGTTTTTT. It specifies CASRKLAGGTSGELFF.

The chain is built from TRBV9 and TRBJ1-6, with D tentatively TRBD1 (5 bases). Germline values: CDR1 SGDLS, CDR2 YYNGEE. This CDR3 spans 19 amino acids. The V and J ends lost 1 base and 5 bases respectively, with 22 bases between them. The CDR3 protein is CASSVREQGGVSDNSPLHF. In nucleotides, the CDR3 is TGTGCCAGCAGCGTACGGGAGCAGGGTGGGGTCTCGGATAATTCACCCCTCCACTTT.